The entry that follows covers one TCR beta chain sequence. The entry originates in a study of cytomegalovirus exposure and HLA in healthy donors. V was pared by 4 bases and J by 4 bases, with 7 bases of the junction left unmatched. Germline V gene lookup returns CDR1 MNHEY and CDR2 SVGAGI. The length of the CDR3 is 16 residues. The study ran its PCR with 60 Vbeta and 13 Jbeta primers. Libraries were prepared by immunoSEQ multiplex PCR; TCRdb keeps only in-frame clonotypes and omits some of them. Of approximately 120,000 clones detected, roughly 81% appear once; the ten largest clones hold 0.85% to 1.4%.

This TCR was sampled from a woman aged 25-40 years in good health and CMV-seronegative. Material: PBMCs. The chain links TRBV6-5 to TRBJ2-2, with 9 bases that match TRBD1. As DNA, the CDR3 is TGTGCCAGCAGTTCCGGGACAGGGTCGGGCACCGGGGAGCTGTTTTTT. Translation: CASSSGTGSGTGELFF.